This TCR beta chain derives from a study of shared clonotypes between healthy human individuals. Naive CD8 cells comprised CD45RO-negative, CCR7-positively selected cells, excluding terminally differentiated effector memory CD45RA+ cells. Trimming left V 6 bases short and J 5 bases short, with 9 bases between. In germline, CDR1 is MNHEY, CDR2 SMNVEV (reference sequence). The CDR3 spans 12 residues. Broader study findings: Only blood samples were collected, and tissue repertoires likely differ. In contrast to clonotypes shared by all four donors, non-shared clonotypes had lower generation probabilities.

This clone came up once. What it recognizes is unknown. Sequenced by immunoSEQ multiplex PCR; TCRdb stores in-frame clones only, minus some. The sample records about 2 million clones, just under 95% being singletons. The receptor was isolated from a man younger than 35 in good health. Sequenced sample: naive CD8+ T cells sorted from blood. This rearrangement joins TRBV27 to TRBJ2-3; no reliable D call. DNA of the CDR3: TGTGCCAGCAGACATTGGGGAGATACGCAGTATTTT. It specifies CASRHWGDTQYF.